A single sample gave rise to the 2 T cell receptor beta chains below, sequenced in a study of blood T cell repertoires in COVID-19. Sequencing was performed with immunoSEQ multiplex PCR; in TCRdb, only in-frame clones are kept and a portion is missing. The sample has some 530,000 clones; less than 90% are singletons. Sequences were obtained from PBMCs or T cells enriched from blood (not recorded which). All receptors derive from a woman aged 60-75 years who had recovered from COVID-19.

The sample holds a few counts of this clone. The CDR3 DNA reads TGTGCCAGCAGTGGAGGGTCGAATCAGCCCCAGCATTTT. Protein product: CASSGGSNQPQHF. V is TRBV2 and J is TRBJ1-5; no clear D. V shed 4 bases and J shed 4 bases, with 8 bases lying between them. The CDR3 is 13 amino acids. Germline values: CDR1 SNHLY, CDR2 FYNNEI. Using reference TRBV2 and TRBJ1-5 for the parts outside the CDR3, the full variable domain is EPEVTQTPSHQVTQMGQEVILRCVPISNHLYFYWYRQILGQKVEFLVSFYNNEISEKSEIFDDQFSVERPDGSNFTLKIRSTKLEDSAMYFCASSGGSNQPQHFGDGTRLSIL.

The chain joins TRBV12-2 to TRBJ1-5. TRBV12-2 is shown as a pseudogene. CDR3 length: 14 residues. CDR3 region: CATPEGGNHQPQHF. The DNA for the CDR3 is TGTGCAACTCCCGAGGGTGGCAATCATCAGCCCCAGCATTTT.